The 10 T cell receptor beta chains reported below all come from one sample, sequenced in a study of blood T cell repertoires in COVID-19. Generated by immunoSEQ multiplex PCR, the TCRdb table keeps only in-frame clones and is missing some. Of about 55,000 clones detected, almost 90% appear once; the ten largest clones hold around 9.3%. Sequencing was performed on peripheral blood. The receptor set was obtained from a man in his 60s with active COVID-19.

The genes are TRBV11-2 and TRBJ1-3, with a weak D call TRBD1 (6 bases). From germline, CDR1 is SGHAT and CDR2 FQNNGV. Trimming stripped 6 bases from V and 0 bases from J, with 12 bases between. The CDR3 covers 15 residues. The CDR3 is CASSLDRNSGNTIYF. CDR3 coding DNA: TGTGCCAGCAGTCTTGACAGGAACTCTGGAAACACCATATATTTT.

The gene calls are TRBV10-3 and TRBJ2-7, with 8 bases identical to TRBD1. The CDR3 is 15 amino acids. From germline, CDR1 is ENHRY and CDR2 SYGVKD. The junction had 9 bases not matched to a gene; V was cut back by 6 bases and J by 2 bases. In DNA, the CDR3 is TGTGCCATCAGCCCTAAGACAGGGGTAACCTACGAGCAGTACTTC. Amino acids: CAISPKTGVTYEQYF.

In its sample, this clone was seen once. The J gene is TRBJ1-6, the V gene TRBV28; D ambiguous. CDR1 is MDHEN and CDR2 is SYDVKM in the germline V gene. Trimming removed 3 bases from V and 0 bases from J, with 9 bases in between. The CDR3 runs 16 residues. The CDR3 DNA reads TGTGCCAGCAGTTTTTTTGGGAGCTCCTATAATTCACCCCTCCACTTT. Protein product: CASSFFGSSYNSPLHF. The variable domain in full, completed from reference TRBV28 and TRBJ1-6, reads DVKVTQSSRYLVKRTGEKVFLECVQDMDHENMFWYRQDPGLGLRLIYFSYDVKMKEKGDIPEGYSVSREKKERFSLILESASTNQTSMYLCASSFFGSSYNSPLHFGNGTRLTVT.

CDR3 coding DNA: TGTGCCAGCAGTACCGGGACTAGCGGGATCTTTCCTTCCAATGAGCAGTTCTTC. It specifies CASSTGTSGIFPSNEQFF. This chain joins TRBV27 and TRBJ2-1; 13 bases match TRBD2. The CDR3 is made up of 18 amino acids. Germline trimming cut 5 bases from V and 6 bases from J; bases unmatched to any gene: 13. The germline gives CDR1 MNHEY, CDR2 SMNVEV (reference sequence).

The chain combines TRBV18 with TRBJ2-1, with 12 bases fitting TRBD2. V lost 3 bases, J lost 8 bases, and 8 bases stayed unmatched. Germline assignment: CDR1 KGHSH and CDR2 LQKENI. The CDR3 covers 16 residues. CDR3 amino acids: CASSPRTSGVRYEQFF. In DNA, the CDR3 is TGTGCCAGCTCACCCAGGACTAGCGGGGTCCGGTATGAGCAGTTCTTC.

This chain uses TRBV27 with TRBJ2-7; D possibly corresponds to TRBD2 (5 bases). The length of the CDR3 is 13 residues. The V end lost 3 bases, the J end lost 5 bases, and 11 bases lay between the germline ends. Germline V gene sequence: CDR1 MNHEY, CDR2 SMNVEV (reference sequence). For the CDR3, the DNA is TGTGCCAGCAGTTTCCGGGGTTACCACGAGCAGTACTTC. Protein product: CASSFRGYHEQYF.

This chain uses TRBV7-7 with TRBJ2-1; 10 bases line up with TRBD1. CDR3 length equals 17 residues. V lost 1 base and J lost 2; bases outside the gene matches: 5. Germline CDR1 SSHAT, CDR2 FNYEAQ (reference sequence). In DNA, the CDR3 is TGTGCCAGCAGCTTAGGCACCGGGACAGGGGCCTACAATGAGCAGTTCTTC. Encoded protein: CASSLGTGTGAYNEQFF.

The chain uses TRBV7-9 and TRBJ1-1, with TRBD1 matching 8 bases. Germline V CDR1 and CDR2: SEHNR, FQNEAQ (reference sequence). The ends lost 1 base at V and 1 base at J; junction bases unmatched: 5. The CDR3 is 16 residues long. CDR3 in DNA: TGTGCCAGCAGCTTAGGGTTGACAGGGGCGAACACTGAAGCTTTCTTT. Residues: CASSLGLTGANTEAFF.

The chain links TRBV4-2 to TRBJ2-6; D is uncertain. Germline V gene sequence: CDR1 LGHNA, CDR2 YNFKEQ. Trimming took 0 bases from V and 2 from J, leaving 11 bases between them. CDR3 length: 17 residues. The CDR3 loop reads CASSQESAPTGANVLTF. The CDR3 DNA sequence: TGTGCCAGCAGCCAAGAAAGTGCGCCTACTGGGGCCAACGTCCTGACTTTC.

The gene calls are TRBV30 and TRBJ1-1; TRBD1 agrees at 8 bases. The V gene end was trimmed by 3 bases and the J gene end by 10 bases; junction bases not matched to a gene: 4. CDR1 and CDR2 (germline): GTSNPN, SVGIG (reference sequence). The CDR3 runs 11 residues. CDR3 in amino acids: CAWRTGVAAFF. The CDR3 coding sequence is TGTGCCTGGAGGACAGGGGTGGCAGCTTTCTTT. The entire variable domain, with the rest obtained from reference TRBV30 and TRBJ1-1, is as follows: SQTIHQWPATLVQPVGSPLSLECTVEGTSNPNLYWYRQAAGRGLQLLFYSVGIGQISSEVPQNLSASRPQDRQFILSSKKLLLSDSGFYLCAWRTGVAAFFGQGTRLTVV.